Below are 3 T cell receptor beta chains sequenced from a single sample in a study of Ad26.COV2.S vaccination and SARS-CoV-2 variants (dated by TCRdb to about 2021). This sample's treatment or condition label indicates: 15 to 20 received Ad26.COV2.S at low or high dose, single or two shots; a few received placebo; per-sample allocation not given. Repertoires of vaccine and placebo recipients were sequenced from samples taken on day 63 after the first injection. The library came from the immunoSEQ multiplex PCR assay. Here the immuneACCESS table is served through TCRdb, limited to in-frame sequences with V and J called. Missing clones are a known gap in these copies; in checked studies unresolved V genes cover under half, and the rest lacks a known reason. The sample profile shows a few hundred thousand clones; around 86% of them were found once. The biggest ten clones account for about 3% of the sample.

The sample in question was peripheral blood, obtained in a trial of Ad26.COV2.S vaccine versus placebo. Receptors were obtained from a person aged 18 to 59 who received the Ad26.COV2.S COVID-19 vaccine or a placebo.

This clone was detected only once. The CDR3 spells CASSDSPDSGEQFF. CDR3 sequence (DNA): TGTGCCAGCAGTGACTCCCCTGATTCGGGTGAGCAGTTCTTC. This chain connects TRBV6-4 to TRBJ2-1; D is uncertain. There are 14 residues in the CDR3. Trimming took off 0 bases at V and 9 bases at J, with 12 bases between the two ends. CDR1 is MRHNA, CDR2 SNTAGT, per germline.

This chain joins TRBV12-3 or TRBV12-4 and TRBJ1-2; D call uncertain. The CDR3 has 13 residues. The V end lost 3 bases, the J end lost 7 bases, and 12 bases lay between the germline ends. The CDR3 coding sequence is TGTGCCAGCAGTTTTGGGAGTCCTATTGGCTACACCTTC. Amino acids: CASSFGSPIGYTF.

This chain uses TRBV23-1 with TRBJ1-2; D not resolved. TRBV23-1 is known as an ORF, though its function is uncertain. V lost 4 bases and J 6 bases, leaving 12 bases between the germline ends. This CDR3 has 13 amino acids. This CDR3 reads CASSRFWFNGYTF. The CDR3 DNA sequence: TGCGCCAGCAGTCGGTTCTGGTTCAATGGCTACACCTTC.